This paragraph reports one T cell receptor (beta chain). Its antigen remains unknown. V dropped 5 bases and J dropped 4 bases, with 15 bases sitting between them. The CDR3 is 15 amino acids. CDR1 and CDR2 (germline): SGHTA, FQGNSA. Here immunoSEQ multiplex PCR was the method, and the copy in TCRdb shows in-frame clones only, minus some. This table has some 140,000 clones, just under 85% appearing once. The sample is drawn from a study of cytomegalovirus exposure and HLA in healthy donors. General observations from the study: The tendency of first-cohort TCR clusters to co-occur in the approximately 110 validation repertoires was the finding of a later analysis. Confirmation was obtained in vitro that a few CMV-associated chains are specific for CMV antigens. The study listed some 160 cytomegalovirus-associated TCR beta chains. Rare sequences made up most TCRs, while some public TCRs were found in many donors.

The clonotype comes from a man aged 25 to 40 in good health and CMV-seropositive. The V gene is TRBV7-2, the J gene TRBJ1-5, with D perhaps matching TRBD1 (6 bases). Sequenced material: PBMCs. This CDR3 is CASSPTGQRNQPQHF. The CDR3 DNA follows: TGTGCCAGCAGCCCAACGGGACAACGAAATCAGCCCCAGCATTTT.